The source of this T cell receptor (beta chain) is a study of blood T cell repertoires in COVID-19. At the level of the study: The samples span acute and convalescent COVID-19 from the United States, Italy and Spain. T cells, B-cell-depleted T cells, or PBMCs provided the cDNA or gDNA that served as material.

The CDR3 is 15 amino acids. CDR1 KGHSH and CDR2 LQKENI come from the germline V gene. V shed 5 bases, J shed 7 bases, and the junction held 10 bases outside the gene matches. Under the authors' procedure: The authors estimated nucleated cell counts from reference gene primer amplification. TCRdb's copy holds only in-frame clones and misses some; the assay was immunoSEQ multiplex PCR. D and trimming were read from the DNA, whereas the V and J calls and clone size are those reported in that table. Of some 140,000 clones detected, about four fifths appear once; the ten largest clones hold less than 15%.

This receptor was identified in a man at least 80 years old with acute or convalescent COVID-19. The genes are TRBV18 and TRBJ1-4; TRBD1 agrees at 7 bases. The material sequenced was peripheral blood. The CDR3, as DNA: TGTGCCAGCTCAAGACAGGGAGCCCCAGGTGAAAAACTGTTTTTT. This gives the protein CASSRQGAPGEKLFF.